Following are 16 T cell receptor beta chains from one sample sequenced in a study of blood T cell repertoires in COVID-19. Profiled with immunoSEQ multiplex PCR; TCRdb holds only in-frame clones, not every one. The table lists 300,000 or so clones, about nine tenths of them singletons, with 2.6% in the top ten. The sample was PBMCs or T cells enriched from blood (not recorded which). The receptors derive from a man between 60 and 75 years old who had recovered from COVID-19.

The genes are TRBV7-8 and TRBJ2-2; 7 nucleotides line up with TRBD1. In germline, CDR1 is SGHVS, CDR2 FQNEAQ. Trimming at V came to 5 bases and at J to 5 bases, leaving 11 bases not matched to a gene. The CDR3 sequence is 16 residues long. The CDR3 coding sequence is TGTGCCAGCAGCCCCCAGACGGGACAGATGACCGGGGAGCTGTTTTTT. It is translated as CASSPQTGQMTGELFF.

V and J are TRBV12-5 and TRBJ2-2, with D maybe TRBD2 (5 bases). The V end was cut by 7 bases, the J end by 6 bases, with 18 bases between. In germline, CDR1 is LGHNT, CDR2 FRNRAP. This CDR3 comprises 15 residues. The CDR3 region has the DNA TGTGCTAGTGCTGCGACCGGGATGCGCGCCGGGGAGCTGTTTTTT. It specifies CASAATGMRAGELFF.

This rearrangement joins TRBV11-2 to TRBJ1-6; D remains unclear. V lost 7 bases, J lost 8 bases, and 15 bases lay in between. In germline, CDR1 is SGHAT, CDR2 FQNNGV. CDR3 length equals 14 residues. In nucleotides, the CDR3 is TGTGCCAGCAATCCCGGTTTTCGGGATTCACCCCTCCACTTT. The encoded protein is CASNPGFRDSPLHF.

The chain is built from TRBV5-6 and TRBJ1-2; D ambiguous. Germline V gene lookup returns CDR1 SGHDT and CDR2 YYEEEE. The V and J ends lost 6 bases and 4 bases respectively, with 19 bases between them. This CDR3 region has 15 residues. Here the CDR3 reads CASIPGRRGLYGYTF. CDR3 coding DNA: TGTGCCAGCATCCCCGGACGGAGAGGGCTCTATGGCTACACCTTC.

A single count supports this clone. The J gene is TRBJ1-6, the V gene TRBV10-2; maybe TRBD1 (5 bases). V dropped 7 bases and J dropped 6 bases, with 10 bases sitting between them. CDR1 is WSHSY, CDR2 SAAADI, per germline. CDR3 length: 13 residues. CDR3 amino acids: CASTGQGNSPLHF. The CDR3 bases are TGCGCCAGCACTGGGCAGGGTAATTCACCCCTCCACTTT.

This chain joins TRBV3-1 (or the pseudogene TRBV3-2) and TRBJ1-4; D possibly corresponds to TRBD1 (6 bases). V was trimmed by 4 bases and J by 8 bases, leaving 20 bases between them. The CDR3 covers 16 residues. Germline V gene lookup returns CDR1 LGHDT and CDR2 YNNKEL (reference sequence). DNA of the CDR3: TGTGCCAGCAGCCCTACAGGGACGGCCCTTACGGAAAAACTGTTTTTT. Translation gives CASSPTGTALTEKLFF.

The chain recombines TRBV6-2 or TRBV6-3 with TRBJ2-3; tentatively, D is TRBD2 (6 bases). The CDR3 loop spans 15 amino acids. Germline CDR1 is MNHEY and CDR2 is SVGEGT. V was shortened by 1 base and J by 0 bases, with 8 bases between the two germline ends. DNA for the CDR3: TGTGCCAGCAGTTACTTCGGGGGAAGCACAGATACGCAGTATTTT. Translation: CASSYFGGSTDTQYF.

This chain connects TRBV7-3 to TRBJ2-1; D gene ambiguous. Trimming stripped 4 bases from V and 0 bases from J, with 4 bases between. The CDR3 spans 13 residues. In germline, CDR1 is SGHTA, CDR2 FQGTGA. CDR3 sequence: CASSSNSYNEQFF. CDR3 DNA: TGTGCCAGCAGCTCTAACTCCTACAATGAGCAGTTCTTC. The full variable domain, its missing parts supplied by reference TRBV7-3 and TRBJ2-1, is GAGVSQTPSNKVTEKGKYVELRCDPISGHTALYWYRQSLGQGPEFLIYFQGTGAADDSGLPNDRFFAVRPEGSVSTLKIQRTERGDSAVYLCASSSNSYNEQFFGPGTRLTVL.

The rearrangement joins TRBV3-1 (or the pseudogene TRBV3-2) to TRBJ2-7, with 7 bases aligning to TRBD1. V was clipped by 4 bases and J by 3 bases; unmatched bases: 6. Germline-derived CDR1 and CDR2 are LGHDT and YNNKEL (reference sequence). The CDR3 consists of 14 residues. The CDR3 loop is CASSRGTAVYEQYF. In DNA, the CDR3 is TGTGCCAGCAGCCGTGGGACAGCGGTCTACGAGCAGTACTTC.

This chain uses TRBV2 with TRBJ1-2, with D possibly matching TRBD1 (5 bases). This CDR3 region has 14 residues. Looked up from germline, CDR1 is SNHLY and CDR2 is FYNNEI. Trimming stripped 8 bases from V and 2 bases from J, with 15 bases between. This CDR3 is CASSQGTWNYGYTF. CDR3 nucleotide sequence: TGTGCCAGCTCGCAGGGTACGTGGAACTATGGCTACACCTTC.

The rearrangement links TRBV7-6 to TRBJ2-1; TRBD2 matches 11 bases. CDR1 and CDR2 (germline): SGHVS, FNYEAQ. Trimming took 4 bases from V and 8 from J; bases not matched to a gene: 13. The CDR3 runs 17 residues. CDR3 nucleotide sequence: TGTGCCAGCAGCTCGCCGCCCGGGACTAGCGGCAGAGATGAGCAGTTCTTC. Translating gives CASSSPPGTSGRDEQFF. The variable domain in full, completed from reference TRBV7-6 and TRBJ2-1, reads GAGVSQSPRYKVTKRGQDVALRCDPISGHVSLYWYRQALGQGPEFLTYFNYEAQQDKSGLPNDRFSAERPEGSISTLTIQRTEQRDSAMYRCASSSPPGTSGRDEQFFGPGTRLTVL.

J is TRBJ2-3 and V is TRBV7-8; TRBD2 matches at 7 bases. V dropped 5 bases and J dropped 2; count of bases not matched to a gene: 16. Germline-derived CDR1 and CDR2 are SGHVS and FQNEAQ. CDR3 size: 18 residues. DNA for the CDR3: TGTGCCAGCAGCCCCACGGCGTGGCGGGGGTTGGACACAGATACGCAGTATTTT. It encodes CASSPTAWRGLDTDTQYF.

The CDR3 DNA reads as TGTGCCAGCAATCAAGGACAGGGGATCGACGAGCAGTACTTC. Its translation is CASNQGQGIDEQYF. V and J are TRBV2 and TRBJ2-7; 9 bases fit TRBD1. Germline values: CDR1 SNHLY, CDR2 FYNNEI. The CDR3 loop spans 14 amino acids. The V segment lost 7 bases and the J segment 5 bases; nucleotides outside the gene matches: 9.

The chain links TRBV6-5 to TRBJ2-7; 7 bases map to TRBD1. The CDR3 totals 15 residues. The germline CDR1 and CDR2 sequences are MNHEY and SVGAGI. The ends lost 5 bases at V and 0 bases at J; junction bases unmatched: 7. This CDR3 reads CASSITGETSYEQYF. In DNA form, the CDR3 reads TGTGCCAGCAGTATAACAGGGGAAACCTCCTACGAGCAGTACTTC.

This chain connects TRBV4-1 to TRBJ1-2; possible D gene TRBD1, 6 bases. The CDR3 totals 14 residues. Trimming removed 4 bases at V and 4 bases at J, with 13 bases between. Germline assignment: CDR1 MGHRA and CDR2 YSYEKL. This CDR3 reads CASSPTGTTYGYTF. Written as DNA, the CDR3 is TGCGCCAGCAGCCCGACCGGGACAACCTATGGCTACACCTTC.

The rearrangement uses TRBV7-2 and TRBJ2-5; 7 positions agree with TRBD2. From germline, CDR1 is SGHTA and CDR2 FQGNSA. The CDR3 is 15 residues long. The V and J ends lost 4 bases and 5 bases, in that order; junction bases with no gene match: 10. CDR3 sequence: CASSSFAGEVETQYF. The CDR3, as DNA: TGTGCCAGCAGCTCCTTCGCGGGAGAAGTTGAGACCCAGTACTTC.